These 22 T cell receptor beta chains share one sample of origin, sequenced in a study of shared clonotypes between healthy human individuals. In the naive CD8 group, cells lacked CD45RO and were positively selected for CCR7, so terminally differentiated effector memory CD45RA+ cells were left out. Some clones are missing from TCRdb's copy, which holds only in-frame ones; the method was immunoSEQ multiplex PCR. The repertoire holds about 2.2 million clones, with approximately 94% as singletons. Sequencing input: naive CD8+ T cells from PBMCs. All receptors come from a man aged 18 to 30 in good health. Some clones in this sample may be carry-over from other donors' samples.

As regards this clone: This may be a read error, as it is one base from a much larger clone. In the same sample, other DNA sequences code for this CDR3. CDR3 nucleotide sequence: TGTGCCAGCAGCTTAGGGGCCACTGAAGCTTTCTTT. Amino acid sequence: CASSLGATEAFF. This chain joins TRBV11-2 and TRBJ1-1; no firm D call. This CDR3 has 12 residues. Germline values: CDR1 SGHAT, CDR2 FQNNGV. V lost 1 base and J 4 bases, leaving 4 bases between the germline ends.

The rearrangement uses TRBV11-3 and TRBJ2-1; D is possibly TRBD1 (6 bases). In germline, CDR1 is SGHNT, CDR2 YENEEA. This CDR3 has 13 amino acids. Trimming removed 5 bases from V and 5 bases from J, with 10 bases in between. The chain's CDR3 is CASSSRDNNEQFF. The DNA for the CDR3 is TGTGCCAGCAGCAGCCGGGACAACAATGAGCAGTTCTTC. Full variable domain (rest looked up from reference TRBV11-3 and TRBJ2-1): EAGVVQSPRYKIIEKKQPVAFWCNPISGHNTLYWYLQNLGQGPELLIRYENEEAVDDSQLPKDRFSAERLKGVDSTLKIQPAELGDSAVYLCASSSRDNNEQFFGPGTRLTVL.

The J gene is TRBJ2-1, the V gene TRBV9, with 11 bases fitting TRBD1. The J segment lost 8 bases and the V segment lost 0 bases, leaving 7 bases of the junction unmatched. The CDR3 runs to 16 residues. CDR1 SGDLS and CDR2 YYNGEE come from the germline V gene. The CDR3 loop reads CASSVVGQGAIDEQFF. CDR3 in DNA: TGTGCCAGCAGCGTAGTCGGACAGGGGGCGATCGATGAGCAGTTCTTC.

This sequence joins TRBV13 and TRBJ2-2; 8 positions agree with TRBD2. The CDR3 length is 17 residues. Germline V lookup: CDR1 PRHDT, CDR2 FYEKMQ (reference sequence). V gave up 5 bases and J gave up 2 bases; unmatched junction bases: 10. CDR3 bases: TGTGCCAGCAGCACGGGACTAGATGTCGCCAACACCGGGGAGCTGTTTTTT. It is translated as CASSTGLDVANTGELFF.

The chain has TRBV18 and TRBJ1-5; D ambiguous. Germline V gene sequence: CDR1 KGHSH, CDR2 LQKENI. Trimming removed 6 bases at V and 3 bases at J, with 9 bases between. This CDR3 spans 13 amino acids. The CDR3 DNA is TGTGCCAGCTCTGGTGAACCCAATCAGCCCCAGCATTTT. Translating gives CASSGEPNQPQHF.

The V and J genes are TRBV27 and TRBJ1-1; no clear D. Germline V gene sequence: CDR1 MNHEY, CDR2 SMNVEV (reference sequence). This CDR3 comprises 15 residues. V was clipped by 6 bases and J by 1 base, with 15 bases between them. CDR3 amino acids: CASSLGEAWNTEAFF. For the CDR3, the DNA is TGTGCCAGCAGCCTCGGGGAGGCCTGGAACACTGAAGCTTTCTTT.

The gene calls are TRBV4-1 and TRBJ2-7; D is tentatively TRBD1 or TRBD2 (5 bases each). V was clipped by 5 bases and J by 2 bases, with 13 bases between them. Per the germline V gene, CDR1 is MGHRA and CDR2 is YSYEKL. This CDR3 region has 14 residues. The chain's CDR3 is CASSFRDRTYEQYF. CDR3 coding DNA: TGCGCCAGCAGCTTCCGGGACCGAACCTACGAGCAGTACTTC.

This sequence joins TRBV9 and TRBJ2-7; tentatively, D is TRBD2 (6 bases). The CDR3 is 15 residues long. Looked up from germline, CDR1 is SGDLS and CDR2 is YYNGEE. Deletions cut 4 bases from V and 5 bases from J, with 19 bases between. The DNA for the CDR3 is TGTGCCAGCAGCCCGGACGGGGGTAGAAGTAACGAGCAGTACTTC. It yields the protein CASSPDGGRSNEQYF.

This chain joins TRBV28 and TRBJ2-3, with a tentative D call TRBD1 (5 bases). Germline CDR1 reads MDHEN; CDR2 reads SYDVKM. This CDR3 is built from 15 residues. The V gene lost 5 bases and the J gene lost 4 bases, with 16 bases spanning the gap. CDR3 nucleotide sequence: TGTGCCAGCAGTCGGACACGTCAATTGCCAGATACGCAGTATTTT. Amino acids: CASSRTRQLPDTQYF.

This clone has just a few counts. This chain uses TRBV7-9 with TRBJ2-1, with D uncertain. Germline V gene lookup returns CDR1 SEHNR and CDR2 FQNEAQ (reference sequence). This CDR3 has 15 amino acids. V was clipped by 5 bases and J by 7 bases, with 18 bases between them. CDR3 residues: CASSPPGSLLNEQFF. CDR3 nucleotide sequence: TGTGCCAGCAGCCCGCCGGGCAGCCTTTTAAATGAGCAGTTCTTC.

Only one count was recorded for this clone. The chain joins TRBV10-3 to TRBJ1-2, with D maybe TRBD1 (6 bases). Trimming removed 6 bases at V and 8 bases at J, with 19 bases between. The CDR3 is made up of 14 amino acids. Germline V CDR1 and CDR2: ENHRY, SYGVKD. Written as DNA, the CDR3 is TGTGCCATCAGCACAGGGACCCTTTCTAGCGGCTACACCTTC. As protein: CAISTGTLSSGYTF.

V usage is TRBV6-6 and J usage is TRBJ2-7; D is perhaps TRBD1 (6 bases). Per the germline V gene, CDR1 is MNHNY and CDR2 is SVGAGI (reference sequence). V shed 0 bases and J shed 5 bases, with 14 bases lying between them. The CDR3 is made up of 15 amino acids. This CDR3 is CASSYSSRGGNEQYF. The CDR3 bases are TGTGCCAGCAGTTACTCGAGCAGGGGCGGCAACGAGCAGTACTTC.

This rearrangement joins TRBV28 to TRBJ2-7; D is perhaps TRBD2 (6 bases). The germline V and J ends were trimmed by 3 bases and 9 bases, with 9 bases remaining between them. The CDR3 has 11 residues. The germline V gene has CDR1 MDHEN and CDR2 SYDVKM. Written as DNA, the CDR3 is TGTGCCAGCAGTTTTCCCGGGGGGCAGTACTTC. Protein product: CASSFPGGQYF.

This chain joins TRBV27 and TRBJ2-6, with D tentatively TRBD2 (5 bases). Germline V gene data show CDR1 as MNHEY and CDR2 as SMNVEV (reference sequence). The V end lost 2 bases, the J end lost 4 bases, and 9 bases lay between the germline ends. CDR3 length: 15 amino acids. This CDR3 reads CASSLVGLGANVLTF. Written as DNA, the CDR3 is TGTGCCAGCAGTTTAGTCGGACTCGGGGCCAACGTCCTGACTTTC.

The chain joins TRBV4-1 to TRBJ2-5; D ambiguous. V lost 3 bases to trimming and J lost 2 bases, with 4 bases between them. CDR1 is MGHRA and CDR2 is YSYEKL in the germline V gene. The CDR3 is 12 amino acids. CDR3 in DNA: TGCGCCAGCAGCCAGACGCAAGAGACCCAGTACTTC. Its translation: CASSQTQETQYF.

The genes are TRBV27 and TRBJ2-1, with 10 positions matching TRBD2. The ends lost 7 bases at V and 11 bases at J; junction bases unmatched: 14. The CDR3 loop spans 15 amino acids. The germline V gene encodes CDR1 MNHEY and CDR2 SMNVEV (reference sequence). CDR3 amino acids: CASTPGASGSNKQFF. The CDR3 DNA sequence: TGTGCCAGCACCCCCGGGGCTAGCGGGAGTAACAAGCAGTTCTTC.

The CDR3 DNA reads as TGTGCCAGCAGCGGGCCAGCCTCTGGGGCCAACGTCCTGACTTTC. Translated: CASSGPASGANVLTF. This chain uses TRBV9 with TRBJ2-6; no reliable D call. Germline V CDR1 and CDR2: SGDLS, YYNGEE. With 3 bases removed from V and 0 bases from J, the gap between germline ends came to 7 bases. This CDR3 region has 15 residues. The full variable domain, its missing parts supplied by reference TRBV9 and TRBJ2-6, is DSGVTQTPKHLITATGQRVTLRCSPRSGDLSVYWYQQSLDQGLQFLIQYYNGEERAKGNILERFSAQQFPDLHSELNLSSLELGDSALYFCASSGPASGANVLTFGAGSRLTVL.

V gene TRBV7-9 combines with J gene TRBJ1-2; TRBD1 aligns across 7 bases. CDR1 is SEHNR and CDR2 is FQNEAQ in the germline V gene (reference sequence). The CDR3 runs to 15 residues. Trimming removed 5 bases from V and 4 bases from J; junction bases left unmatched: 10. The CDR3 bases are TGTGCCAGCAGCGCCAAGGGGGCGTCGGGCTATGGCTACACCTTC. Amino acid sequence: CASSAKGASGYGYTF.

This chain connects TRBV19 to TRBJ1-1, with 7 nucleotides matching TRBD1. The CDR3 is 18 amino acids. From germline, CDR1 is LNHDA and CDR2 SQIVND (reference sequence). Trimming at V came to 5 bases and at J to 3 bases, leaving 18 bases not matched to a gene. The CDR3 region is CASSSLWRGRLTDTEAFF. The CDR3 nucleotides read TGTGCCAGTAGTTCCCTGTGGAGGGGGCGTTTAACGGACACTGAAGCTTTCTTT.

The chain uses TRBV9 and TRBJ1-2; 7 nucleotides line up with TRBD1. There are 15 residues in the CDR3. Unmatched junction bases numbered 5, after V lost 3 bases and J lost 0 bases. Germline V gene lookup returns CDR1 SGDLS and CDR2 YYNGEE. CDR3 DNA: TGTGCCAGCAGCGATTACAGGGGAGCTAACTATGGCTACACCTTC. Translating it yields CASSDYRGANYGYTF. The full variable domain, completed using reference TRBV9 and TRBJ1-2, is DSGVTQTPKHLITATGQRVTLRCSPRSGDLSVYWYQQSLDQGLQFLIQYYNGEERAKGNILERFSAQQFPDLHSELNLSSLELGDSALYFCASSDYRGANYGYTFGSGTRLTVV.

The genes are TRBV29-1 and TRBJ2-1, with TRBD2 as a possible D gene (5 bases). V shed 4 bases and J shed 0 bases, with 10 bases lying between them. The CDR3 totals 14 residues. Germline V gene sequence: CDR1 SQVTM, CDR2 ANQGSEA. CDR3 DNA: TGCAGCGTTGGCCCAGCGGCCTCCTACAATGAGCAGTTCTTC. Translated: CSVGPAASYNEQFF.

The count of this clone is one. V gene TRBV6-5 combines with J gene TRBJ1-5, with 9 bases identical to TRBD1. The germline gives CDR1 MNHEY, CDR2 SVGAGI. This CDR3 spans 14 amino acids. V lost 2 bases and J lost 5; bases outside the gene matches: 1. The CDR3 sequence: CASSYTGGDQPQHF. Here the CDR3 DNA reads TGTGCCAGCAGTTACACAGGGGGCGATCAGCCCCAGCATTTT.